These 17 T cell receptor beta chains came from one sample sequenced in a study of T cells after yellow fever vaccination. Via MiXCR, TCRdb re-called the 5' RACE reads, giving one row per CDR3 protein. There are hundreds of thousands of distinct CDR3 sequences in the sample; about 15% occur only once, and 15% to 20% lies in the top ten. The sample in question was PBMCs, obtained less than 6 days after the first yellow fever vaccination. All receptors come from a man between 18 and 35 years old who received the YFV17D yellow fever vaccine.

This clonotype was seen only a few times. V usage is TRBV4-1 and J usage is TRBJ1-2, with D perhaps TRBD1 (6 bases). Between the trimmed V and J ends, which lost 3 bases and 3 bases, there was a span of 17 bases. CDR1 MGHRA and CDR2 YSYEKL come from the germline V gene. This CDR3 is built from 16 residues. The CDR3 sequence: CASSHVGGGPYYGYTF. The CDR3 nucleotides are TGCGCCAGCAGCCACGTGGGAGGGGGGCCTTACTATGGCTACACCTTC.

This clonotype was seen a few times. The DNA of the CDR3 is TGCGCCAGCAGCCAGGAGAATGGGGATTACAATGAGCAGTTCTTC. This codes for CASSQENGDYNEQFF. V gene TRBV4-3 combines with J gene TRBJ2-1; D remains ambiguous. This CDR3 contains 15 residues. From germline, CDR1 is LGHNA and CDR2 YSLEER. The V and J ends lost 3 bases and 4 bases respectively, with 13 bases between them.

The chain has TRBV5-6 and TRBJ1-4, with D unresolved. The CDR3 totals 16 residues. The germline CDR1 and CDR2 sequences are SGHDT and YYEEEE. V gave up 1 base and J gave up 0 bases, with 10 bases separating them. The CDR3 nucleotides are TGTGCCAGCAGCTTGTCACCGGCAGCAACTAATGAAAAACTGTTTTTT. This codes for CASSLSPAATNEKLFF.

This chain connects TRBV5-1 to TRBJ2-1; D is ambiguous. V shed 1 base and J shed 4 bases, with 6 bases lying between them. Germline V gives CDR1 SGHRS, CDR2 YFSETQ. This CDR3 comprises 13 residues. For the CDR3, the DNA is TGCGCCAGCAGCTTGTCAGAATACAATGAGCAGTTCTTC. Amino acid sequence: CASSLSEYNEQFF.

This clonotype was detected only a few times. The chain uses TRBV5-1 and TRBJ2-7; TRBD2 aligns across 7 bases. V shed 5 bases, J shed 0 bases, and the junction held 14 bases outside the gene matches. The germline gives CDR1 SGHRS, CDR2 YFSETQ. The CDR3 length is 17 residues. The CDR3: CASSQVPIGGGSYEQYV. CDR3 sequence (DNA): TGCGCCAGCAGTCAAGTTCCAATCGGCGGGGGCTCCTACGAGCAGTACGTC.

With respect to this clonotype: Possible read error: a much larger clone is one base away. V usage is TRBV12-3 or TRBV12-4 and J usage is TRBJ2-1; TRBD2 might be the D (6 bases). V lost 6 bases and J 8 bases, leaving 8 bases between the germline ends. The CDR3 length is 11 residues. CDR3 sequence reads: CASSWEDEQFF. The CDR3 DNA follows: TGTGCCAGCAGCTGGGAGGATGAGCAGTTCTTC.

This clonotype was found a few times. The chain has TRBV6-1 and TRBJ1-5; D is unclear. CDR1 is MNHNS, CDR2 SASEGT, per germline. The V gene lost 10 bases and the J gene lost 0 bases, with 16 bases spanning the gap. The CDR3 extends over 15 amino acids. The CDR3 here is CATQREGYSNQPQHF. The CDR3 DNA reads TGTGCCACCCAACGGGAGGGATATAGCAATCAGCCCCAGCATTTT.

The V call is TRBV9, the J call TRBJ2-3, with 11 bases that match TRBD2. Trimming took 6 bases from V and 2 from J; bases not matched to a gene: 11. Per germline, CDR1 SGDLS and CDR2 YYNGEE. CDR3 length: 17 amino acids. This CDR3 is CASTLGASGGPTDTQYF. In nucleotides, the CDR3 is TGTGCCAGCACCCTGGGGGCTAGCGGGGGGCCCACAGATACGCAGTATTTT. Based on the CDR3 plus reference TRBV9 and TRBJ2-3, the full variable domain is DSGVTQTPKHLITATGQRVTLRCSPRSGDLSVYWYQQSLDQGLQFLIQYYNGEERAKGNILERFSAQQFPDLHSELNLSSLELGDSALYFCASTLGASGGPTDTQYFGPGTRLTVL.

The V call is TRBV7-8, the J call TRBJ2-5; D is possibly TRBD1 (6 bases). Germline lookup yields CDR1 SGHVS and CDR2 FQNEAQ. CDR3 length: 18 residues. V lost 5 bases and J lost 1, with 23 bases in between. The CDR3 DNA reads as TGTGCCAGCAGCCAGAGGTCGACAGGCGCAAGGTCCCAAGAGACCCAGTACTTC. The encoded protein is CASSQRSTGARSQETQYF.

This clonotype was seen a handful of times. The chain carries TRBV10-3 and TRBJ2-2; no clear D. CDR1 ENHRY and CDR2 SYGVKD come from the germline V gene. Between the trimmed V and J ends, which lost 4 bases and 0 bases, there was a span of 9 bases. The CDR3 has 15 amino acids. The CDR3 loop reads CAISGRLPNTGELFF. CDR3 sequence (DNA): TGTGCCATCAGTGGGCGGCTCCCGAACACCGGGGAGCTGTTTTTT.

This clonotype was counted between two and nine times. The chain couples TRBV20-1 to TRBJ2-2; maybe TRBD1 (6 bases). Germline CDR1 is DFQATT and CDR2 is SNEGSKA (reference sequence). The CDR3 has 14 residues. The V gene lost 5 bases and the J gene lost 3 bases, with 13 bases spanning the gap. Here the CDR3 DNA reads TGCAGTGCTTCACAGGGCGCGGACACCGGGGAGCTGTTTTTT. Its translation is CSASQGADTGELFF.

The chain is built from TRBV20-1 and TRBJ1-6; tentatively, D is TRBD1 (6 bases). CDR1 and CDR2 from the germline V gene are DFQATT and SNEGSKA (reference sequence). Trimming pared 6 bases from V and 9 bases from J, leaving 21 bases between. The CDR3 runs to 15 residues. The CDR3 nucleotides are TGCAGTGCCCAAAGGGTTCAGGGGCTAGGTTCACCCCTCCACTTT. Translated: CSAQRVQGLGSPLHF.

A few counts support this clonotype. The chain links TRBV6-1 to TRBJ1-2; TRBD1 matches 11 bases. Losses at the gene ends were 5 bases for V and 4 bases for J; bases not matched to a gene: 12. This CDR3 comprises 17 residues. Germline CDR1 reads MNHNS; CDR2 reads SASEGT. CDR3 amino acids: CASSRHLGQGVGYGYTF. The CDR3 DNA follows: TGTGCCAGCAGTAGACATCTGGGACAGGGGGTCGGCTATGGCTACACCTTC.

J is TRBJ1-4 and V is TRBV2; 7 nucleotides line up with TRBD1. Germline trimming cut 6 bases from V and 6 bases from J; bases unmatched to any gene: 7. The germline gives CDR1 SNHLY, CDR2 FYNNEI. The CDR3 is made up of 14 amino acids. The CDR3 loop reads CASSLQGSHEKLFF. CDR3 nucleotide sequence: TGTGCCAGCAGCTTACAGGGGTCCCATGAAAAACTGTTTTTT.

This clonotype appeared a few times. The chain couples TRBV27 to TRBJ1-6; D is unresolved. V was trimmed by 5 bases and J by 7 bases, leaving 9 bases between them. This CDR3 is built from 13 residues. The germline V gene has CDR1 MNHEY and CDR2 SMNVEV (reference sequence). The CDR3 coding sequence is TGTGCCAGCAGTCTGACGGTGAATTCACCCCTCCACTTT. This gives the protein CASSLTVNSPLHF.

The rearrangement joins TRBV4-1 to TRBJ1-2, with no clear D. Trimming cost V 1 base and J 2 bases, with 23 bases left between them. The CDR3 runs to 19 residues. Germline V gene data show CDR1 as MGHRA and CDR2 as YSYEKL. The CDR3 coding sequence is TGCGCCAGCAGCCAAGGTCCCGGTGGTTGGCGTGAGCAGAACTATGGCTACACCTTC. Its protein product is CASSQGPGGWREQNYGYTF.

This clonotype was found a few times. The CDR3 reads CASSPFPGGGSNTEAFF. The CDR3 DNA sequence: TGTGCCAGCAGCCCCTTCCCGGGAGGGGGTAGTAACACTGAAGCTTTCTTT. The rearrangement links TRBV3-1 to TRBJ1-1, with a weak D call TRBD1 (6 bases). The V end lost 4 bases, the J end lost 2 bases, and 20 bases lay between the germline ends. CDR3 length equals 17 residues. Germline V lookup: CDR1 LGHDT, CDR2 YNNKEL (reference sequence).